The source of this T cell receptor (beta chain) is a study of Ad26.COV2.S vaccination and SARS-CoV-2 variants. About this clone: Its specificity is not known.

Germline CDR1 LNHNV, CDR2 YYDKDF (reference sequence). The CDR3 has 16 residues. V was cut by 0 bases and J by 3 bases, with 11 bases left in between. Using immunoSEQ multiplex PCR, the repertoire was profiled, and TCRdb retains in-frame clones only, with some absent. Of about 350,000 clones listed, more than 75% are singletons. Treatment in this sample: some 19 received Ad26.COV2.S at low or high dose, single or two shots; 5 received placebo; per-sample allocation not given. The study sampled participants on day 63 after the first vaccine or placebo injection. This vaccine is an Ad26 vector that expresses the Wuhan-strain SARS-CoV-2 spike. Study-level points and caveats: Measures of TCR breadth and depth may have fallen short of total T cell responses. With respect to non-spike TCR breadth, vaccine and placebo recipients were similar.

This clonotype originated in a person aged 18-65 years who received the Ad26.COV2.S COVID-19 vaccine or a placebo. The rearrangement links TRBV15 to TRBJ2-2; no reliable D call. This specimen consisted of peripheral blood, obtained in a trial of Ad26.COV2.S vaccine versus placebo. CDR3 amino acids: CATSRDLDAYTGELFF. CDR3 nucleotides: TGTGCCACCAGCAGAGATTTGGACGCCTACACCGGGGAGCTGTTTTTT.